Sequencing of this T cell receptor (beta chain) was carried out in a study of blood T cell repertoires in COVID-19. Background on the study: Samples of COVID-19 (acute and convalescent) were obtained from the United States, Italy and Spain. T cells, B-cell-depleted T cells, or PBMCs provided the cDNA or gDNA that served as material.

Methods used by the authors: Estimation of nucleated cell counts relied on the amplification of reference gene primers. Method: immunoSEQ multiplex PCR; TCRdb's copy keeps in-frame clones and lacks some. That table furnishes V, J and clone size, whereas the DNA furnished D and trimming. The table records about 83,000 clones, 85% to 90% of them present only once. The sequence was obtained from a man older than 75 with active or convalescent COVID-19. The material sequenced was peripheral blood.

CDR3 in DNA: TGTGCCAGCAGCGTCGGGGGTAGTAGGAACACTGAAGCTTTCTTT. Encoded protein: CASSVGGSRNTEAFF. This chain links TRBV9 with TRBJ1-1, with D maybe TRBD1 (5 bases). The CDR3 consists of 15 residues. V lost 2 bases and J 1 base, leaving 12 bases between the germline ends. Germline V lookup: CDR1 SGDLS, CDR2 YYNGEE.